These T cell receptor beta chains were read from a single sample in a study of cytotoxic CD8 clonotypes in ibrutinib-treated CLL. Profiled with immunoSEQ multiplex PCR; TCRdb holds only in-frame clones, not every one. The table records 12,000 or so clones, around 62% of them present only once. The sequencing here drew on PBMCs, taken before ibrutinib treatment. Receptor source: a human donor with chronic lymphocytic leukemia. The CDR3 runs from the conserved cysteine through the conserved F or W. D genes are given only for firm matches. Only part of the rows carry a size: once, few, many, or a class if the clone is expanded.

j_gene: TRBJ2-3; d_gene: TRBD2; len: 16; v_gene: TRBV7-3; abundance: once; CDR3aa: CASSPGAGGGTDTQYF; CDR3nt: TGTGCCAGCAGCCCGGGAGCGGGGGGGGGCACAGATACGCAGTATTTT
j_gene: TRBJ1-3; d_gene: TRBD1; len: 17; v_gene: TRBV28; abundance: -; CDR3aa: CASRPTGGMVAGNTIYF; CDR3nt: TGTGCCAGCAGACCGACAGGGGGCATGGTAGCTGGAAACACCATATATTTT
j_gene: TRBJ2-7; d_gene: -; len: 14; v_gene: TRBV6-1; abundance: -; CDR3aa: CASSDVGSSYEQYF; CDR3nt: TGTGCCAGCAGTGATGTTGGAAGCTCCTACGAGCAGTACTTC
j_gene: TRBJ2-3; d_gene: -; len: 11; v_gene: TRBV19; abundance: -; CDR3aa: CASSELDTQYF; CDR3nt: TGTGCCAGTAGCGAGTTAGATACGCAGTATTTT
j_gene: TRBJ2-3; d_gene: -; len: 12; v_gene: TRBV9; abundance: -; CDR3aa: CASSVSTDTQYF; CDR3nt: TGTGCCAGCAGCGTTAGCACAGATACGCAGTATTTT
j_gene: TRBJ1-4; d_gene: -; len: 15; v_gene: TRBV4-3; abundance: -; CDR3aa: CASSQEVATNEKLFF; CDR3nt: TGCGCCAGCAGCCAAGAGGTGGCAACTAATGAAAAACTGTTTTTT
j_gene: TRBJ1-3; d_gene: -; len: 15; v_gene: TRBV7-9; abundance: few; CDR3aa: CASSSISTAGNTIYF; CDR3nt: TGTGCCAGCAGCTCCATTTCGACAGCTGGAAACACCATATATTTT
j_gene: TRBJ1-1; d_gene: -; len: 14; v_gene: TRBV28; abundance: -; CDR3aa: CASSLWLELGEAFF; CDR3nt: TGTGCCAGCAGTTTATGGTTGGAGCTGGGTGAAGCTTTCTTT
j_gene: TRBJ1-1; d_gene: TRBD1; len: 15; v_gene: TRBV11-2; abundance: -; CDR3aa: CASTRTGEMNTEAFF; CDR3nt: TGTGCCAGCACCAGGACAGGAGAAATGAACACTGAAGCTTTCTTT
j_gene: TRBJ1-1; d_gene: -; len: 13; v_gene: TRBV28; abundance: -; CDR3aa: CASSLLGGPEAFF; CDR3nt: TGTGCCAGCAGCCTGCTGGGAGGGCCTGAAGCTTTCTTT
j_gene: TRBJ1-1; d_gene: -; len: 16; v_gene: TRBV13; abundance: -; CDR3aa: CASLMRSGLMNTEAFF; CDR3nt: TGTGCCAGTTTGATGCGATCCGGGTTAATGAACACTGAAGCTTTCTTT
j_gene: TRBJ2-3; d_gene: -; len: 15; v_gene: TRBV7-3; abundance: -; CDR3aa: CASSRTGIRTDTQYF; CDR3nt: TGTGCCAGCAGCCGTACAGGGATCCGCACAGATACGCAGTATTTT
j_gene: TRBJ2-7; d_gene: TRBD1; len: 13; v_gene: TRBV29-1; abundance: few; CDR3aa: CSVRTGTSYEQYF; CDR3nt: TGCAGCGTTAGGACAGGGACCTCCTACGAGCAGTACTTC
j_gene: TRBJ2-2; d_gene: TRBD1; len: 15; v_gene: TRBV7-2; abundance: few; CDR3aa: CASSRDRGGTGELFF; CDR3nt: TGTGCCAGCAGCCGCGACAGGGGAGGCACCGGGGAGCTGTTTTTT
j_gene: TRBJ2-1; d_gene: -; len: 15; v_gene: TRBV27; abundance: -; CDR3aa: CASSIGLVGADEQFF; CDR3nt: TGTGCCAGCAGTATAGGACTAGTGGGGGCTGACGAGCAGTTCTTC
j_gene: TRBJ1-2; d_gene: -; len: 13; v_gene: TRBV7-9; abundance: -; CDR3aa: CASSSTTRYGYTF; CDR3nt: TGTGCCAGCAGCTCCACGACACGCTATGGCTACACCTTC
j_gene: TRBJ1-5; d_gene: -; len: 12; v_gene: TRBV28; abundance: -; CDR3aa: CASSLEVGPQHF; CDR3nt: TGTGCCAGCAGTTTAGAGGTAGGGCCCCAGCATTTT
j_gene: TRBJ2-7; d_gene: TRBD2; len: 18; v_gene: TRBV4-1; abundance: -; CDR3aa: CASSQDVQRGGSSYEQYF; CDR3nt: TGCGCCAGCAGCCAAGATGTGCAGCGGGGGGGCTCCTCCTACGAGCAGTACTTC
j_gene: TRBJ1-2; d_gene: TRBD1; len: 12; v_gene: TRBV19; abundance: -; CDR3aa: CASSMGQVGYTF; CDR3nt: TGTGCCAGTAGTATGGGACAGGTTGGCTACACCTTC
j_gene: TRBJ2-5; d_gene: TRBD1; len: 15; v_gene: TRBV2; abundance: -; CDR3aa: CASSAGTGDVETQYF; CDR3nt: TGTGCCAGCAGCGCCGGGACAGGGGATGTGGAGACCCAGTACTTC
j_gene: TRBJ2-3; d_gene: TRBD2; len: 15; v_gene: TRBV7-3; abundance: -; CDR3aa: CASSLVLAKTDTQYF; CDR3nt: TGTGCCAGCAGCTTAGTACTAGCGAAGACAGATACGCAGTATTTT
j_gene: TRBJ2-2; d_gene: -; len: 14; v_gene: TRBV27; abundance: -; CDR3aa: CASRQFRGAGELFF; CDR3nt: TGTGCCAGCAGACAATTTCGAGGGGCCGGGGAGCTGTTTTTT
j_gene: TRBJ2-7; d_gene: -; len: 15; v_gene: TRBV5-1; abundance: -; CDR3aa: CASSLDFRSPYEQYF; CDR3nt: TGCGCCAGCAGCTTGGATTTTCGGAGCCCCTACGAGCAGTACTTC
j_gene: TRBJ1-2; d_gene: -; len: 15; v_gene: TRBV15; abundance: few; CDR3aa: CATSRDRRTVHGYTF; CDR3nt: TGTGCCACCAGCAGAGATCGAAGGACAGTGCATGGCTACACCTTC
j_gene: TRBJ2-3; d_gene: -; len: 14; v_gene: TRBV6-5; abundance: -; CDR3aa: CASSSQGRTDTQYF; CDR3nt: TGTGCCAGCAGTTCCCAGGGCCGCACAGATACGCAGTATTTT
j_gene: TRBJ2-2; d_gene: -; len: 12; v_gene: TRBV11-2; abundance: -; CDR3aa: CASSFVVGELFF; CDR3nt: TGTGCCAGCAGCTTCGTTGTAGGGGAGCTGTTTTTT
j_gene: TRBJ2-2; d_gene: -; len: 16; v_gene: TRBV7-9; abundance: -; CDR3aa: CASSFLGRGFTGELFF; CDR3nt: TGTGCCAGCAGCTTTCTGGGGCGGGGCTTCACCGGGGAGCTGTTTTTT
j_gene: TRBJ2-3; d_gene: TRBD2; len: 16; v_gene: TRBV15; abundance: -; CDR3aa: CATSSLTSGVTDTQYF; CDR3nt: TGTGCCACCAGCTCCCTGACTAGCGGGGTTACAGATACGCAGTATTTT
j_gene: TRBJ1-1; d_gene: -; len: 11; v_gene: TRBV10-1; abundance: few; CDR3aa: CASSDGREAFF; CDR3nt: TGCGCCAGCAGTGACGGGAGGGAAGCTTTCTTT
j_gene: TRBJ1-1; d_gene: TRBD1; len: 14; v_gene: TRBV19; abundance: -; CDR3aa: CASNRGLMNTEAFF; CDR3nt: TGTGCCAGCAACAGGGGTCTCATGAACACTGAAGCTTTCTTT
j_gene: TRBJ2-2; d_gene: -; len: 14; v_gene: TRBV7-2; abundance: -; CDR3aa: CASSLAGVTGELFF; CDR3nt: TGTGCCAGCAGCTTAGCGGGTGTCACCGGGGAGCTGTTTTTT
j_gene: TRBJ2-3; d_gene: -; len: 14; v_gene: TRBV5-1; abundance: -; CDR3aa: CASSLALDLDTQYF; CDR3nt: TGCGCCAGCAGCTTGGCGTTAGATCTAGATACGCAGTATTTT
j_gene: TRBJ1-2; d_gene: -; len: 15; v_gene: TRBV15; abundance: -; CDR3aa: CATSEIRGPPYGYTF; CDR3nt: TGTGCCACCAGCGAAATCAGGGGACCTCCCTATGGCTACACCTTC
j_gene: TRBJ2-3; d_gene: TRBD2; len: 15; v_gene: TRBV28; abundance: -; CDR3aa: CASSLLGTSLHTQYF; CDR3nt: TGTGCCAGCAGTCTGCTGGGGACTAGTCTACATACGCAGTATTTT
j_gene: TRBJ1-2; d_gene: -; len: 13; v_gene: TRBV11-2; abundance: -; CDR3aa: CASSPPWTDGYTF; CDR3nt: TGTGCCAGCAGCCCGCCCTGGACAGATGGCTACACCTTC
j_gene: TRBJ1-1; d_gene: TRBD1; len: 18; v_gene: TRBV19; abundance: -; CDR3aa: CASCPGAGQGAVNTEAFF; CDR3nt: TGTGCCAGTTGCCCTGGTGCGGGACAGGGGGCCGTGAACACTGAAGCTTTCTTT
j_gene: TRBJ1-1; d_gene: -; len: 13; v_gene: TRBV7-2; abundance: once; CDR3aa: CASSVTGGYEAFF; CDR3nt: TGTGCCAGCAGCGTTACCGGGGGATATGAAGCTTTCTTT
j_gene: TRBJ1-1; d_gene: -; len: 15; v_gene: TRBV5-1; abundance: few; CDR3aa: CASSLGRDSGTEAFF; CDR3nt: TGCGCCAGCAGCTTGGGTCGGGATTCTGGCACTGAAGCTTTCTTT
j_gene: TRBJ1-2; d_gene: TRBD1; len: 13; v_gene: TRBV7-2; abundance: -; CDR3aa: CASSLMGGGGYTF; CDR3nt: TGTGCCAGCAGCTTAATGGGAGGGGGCGGCTACACCTTC
j_gene: TRBJ2-2; d_gene: -; len: 15; v_gene: TRBV19; abundance: few; CDR3aa: CASSIQGFRTGELFF; CDR3nt: TGTGCCAGTAGTATACAGGGTTTCAGGACCGGGGAGCTGTTTTTT
j_gene: TRBJ2-2; d_gene: -; len: 14; v_gene: TRBV19; abundance: -; CDR3aa: CASSPTRNTGELFF; CDR3nt: TGTGCCAGTAGTCCCACTCGGAACACCGGGGAGCTGTTTTTT
j_gene: TRBJ2-7; d_gene: -; len: 16; v_gene: TRBV21-1; abundance: -; CDR3aa: CASSKASGGAWFEQYF; CDR3nt: TGTGCCAGCAGCAAGGCTAGCGGGGGGGCGTGGTTCGAGCAGTACTTC
j_gene: TRBJ2-7; d_gene: -; len: 13; v_gene: TRBV2; abundance: medium-sized; CDR3aa: CASNLGGALEQYF; CDR3nt: TGTGCCAGCAACCTAGGGGGGGCCCTTGAGCAGTACTTC
j_gene: TRBJ2-4; d_gene: -; len: 18; v_gene: TRBV1; abundance: -; CDR3aa: CTSSQPPPGLLAKNIQYF; CDR3nt: TGCACCAGCAGCCAACCCCCCCCGGGACTACTAGCCAAAAACATTCAGTACTTC
j_gene: TRBJ2-1; d_gene: -; len: 16; v_gene: TRBV12-2; abundance: -; CDR3aa: CASRLDRKSSYNEQFF; CDR3nt: TGTGCAAGTCGCTTAGACCGAAAAAGCTCCTACAATGAGCAGTTCTTC
j_gene: TRBJ2-1; d_gene: TRBD1; len: 16; v_gene: TRBV4-3; abundance: -; CDR3aa: CASSQGLVQTGYEQFF; CDR3nt: TGCGCCAGCAGCCAAGGGTTAGTCCAGACAGGGTATGAGCAGTTCTTC
j_gene: TRBJ2-1; d_gene: -; len: 12; v_gene: TRBV5-6; abundance: -; CDR3aa: CASSRSGTEQFF; CDR3nt: TGTGCCAGCAGCCGGAGTGGTACTGAGCAGTTCTTC
j_gene: TRBJ2-7; d_gene: TRBD2; len: 13; v_gene: TRBV18; abundance: -; CDR3aa: CASSELAGVEQYF; CDR3nt: TGTGCCAGCTCCGAACTAGCGGGGGTCGAGCAGTACTTC
j_gene: TRBJ1-2; d_gene: -; len: 16; v_gene: TRBV15; abundance: medium-sized; CDR3aa: CATSRDWGKVSYGYTF; CDR3nt: TGTGCCACCAGCAGAGACTGGGGTAAAGTCAGCTATGGCTACACCTTC
j_gene: TRBJ1-1; d_gene: -; len: 13; v_gene: TRBV7-2; abundance: -; CDR3aa: CASSLWVQAEAFF; CDR3nt: TGTGCCAGCAGCTTATGGGTACAAGCTGAAGCTTTCTTT
j_gene: TRBJ1-2; d_gene: -; len: 16; v_gene: TRBV18; abundance: once; CDR3aa: CASSPPGVVVGYGYTF; CDR3nt: TGTGCCAGCTCACCACCGGGTGTTGTTGTGGGGTATGGCTACACCTTC
j_gene: TRBJ2-1; d_gene: -; len: 13; v_gene: TRBV13; abundance: -; CDR3aa: CASSLSVYNEQFF; CDR3nt: TGTGCCAGCAGCTTGTCCGTTTACAATGAGCAGTTCTTC
j_gene: TRBJ2-5; d_gene: TRBD2; len: 15; v_gene: TRBV7-8; abundance: -; CDR3aa: CASSIPSGGAETQYF; CDR3nt: TGTGCCAGCAGCATCCCTAGCGGGGGGGCAGAGACCCAGTACTTC
j_gene: TRBJ1-1; d_gene: -; len: 15; v_gene: TRBV19; abundance: -; CDR3aa: CASSIIGHPDTEAFF; CDR3nt: TGTGCCAGTAGTATCATTGGTCATCCCGACACTGAAGCTTTCTTT